The next 8 T cell receptor beta chains were all read from a single sample in a study of tissue T cells after allogeneic stem cell transplantation. The time point here: mouse harvest day 7 after allogeneic transplant. Mouse grafts combined 10^7 T-cell-depleted bone marrow cells with 10^6 splenic CD5+ T cells. Only in-frame clones appear in the TCRdb table, and some are missing; sequencing was by immunoSEQ multiplex PCR. The profile covers over 7,000 clones, with around half appearing a single time and 7.1% taken by the ten largest. Sample: gut tissue. These receptors were taken from a female BALB/c mouse given C57BL/6 T cells with graft-versus-host disease after an allogeneic hematopoietic cell transplant.

As for this clone: Gene names are mouse gene names. The observed sequence ends 1 residue before the CDR3 terminus, with the missing tail filled in from the germline J gene. This chain joins TRBV3 and TRBJ2-5, with 10 bases aligning to TRBD2. V was pared by 5 bases and J by 5 bases, with 4 bases of the junction left unmatched. The V gene's germline CDR1 is SNHLY and CDR2 FYNGKV (reference sequence). The CDR3 length is 14 residues. The chain's CDR3 is CASSLWGGGDTQYF. The sequenced CDR3 bases are TGTGCCAGCAGCCTCTGGGGGGGCGGAGACACCCAGTAC.

By share of the sample, this clone is medium-sized. All gene names here are mouse names. The read terminates 1 residue ahead of where the CDR3 ends, so the germline J gene completes it. The chain is built from TRBV13-1 and TRBJ2-5; D ambiguous. V dropped 2 bases and J dropped 6 bases, with 4 bases sitting between them. Germline assignment: CDR1 NSHNY and CDR2 SYGAGN. This CDR3 spans 11 amino acids. The CDR3: CASSDRDTQYF. The sequenced CDR3 bases are TGTGCCAGCAGTGACAGGGACACCCAGTAC.

Turning to this clone: The germline and genes are mouse ones. The read ends 1 residue before the CDR3 terminus; that terminus is restored from the germline J gene. The genes are TRBV3 and TRBJ2-3, with 7 bases identical to TRBD2. The CDR3 spans 14 residues. Germline CDR1 is SNHLY and CDR2 is FYNGKV (reference sequence). V lost 3 bases and J lost 1; bases outside the gene matches: 1. The CDR3 bases that were read are TGTGCCAGCAGCTTTACTGGGGGTGCAGAAACGCTGTAT. As protein: CASSFTGGAETLY. The complete CDR3 reads CASSFTGGAETLYF.

With regard to this clone: Genes and germline are mouse. The observed sequence ends 1 residue before the CDR3 terminus, with the missing tail filled in from the germline J gene. V usage is TRBV13-3 and J usage is TRBJ2-2; possible D gene TRBD2, 7 bases. Germline CDR1 and CDR2: NNHDY and SYVADS. This CDR3 spans 16 amino acids. V lost 1 base and J 3 bases, leaving 13 bases between the germline ends. CDR3 bases read: TGTGCCAGCAGTGATCCCGGGGGGCGAGACACCGGGCAGCTCTAC. Translation gives CASSDPGGRDTGQLY. The CDR3, in full, reads CASSDPGGRDTGQLYF.

Details on this clone: Mouse germline and gene names are used. The read is 1 residue too short to cover the CDR3 end, so that end is filled in from the germline J gene. The chain uses TRBV26 and TRBJ1-1; maybe TRBD1 (6 bases). This CDR3 comprises 12 residues. The germline V and J ends were trimmed by 6 bases and 3 bases, with 8 bases remaining between them. CDR1 and CDR2 from the germline V gene are KGHPV and FQNQEV (reference sequence). The covered CDR3 bases are TGTGCCAGCAGCCACAGGGACACAGAAGTCTTC. Its translation: CASSHRDTEVF. The CDR3 as a whole reads CASSHRDTEVFF.

Concerning this clone itself: Mouse gene names and germline throughout. CDR3 DNA (partial): TGTGCCAGCACCGACTCTAGTCAAAACACCTTGTAC. It codes for CASTDSSQNTLY. The complete CDR3 sequence is CASTDSSQNTLYF. The V gene is TRBV15, the J gene TRBJ2-4; D is undetermined. The read stops 1 residue short of the end of the CDR3; the missing end is completed from the germline J gene. Germline lookup yields CDR1 SGHND and CDR2 FRSKSL. V was shortened by 7 bases and J by 0 bases, with 8 bases between the two germline ends. CDR3 size: 13 residues.

Worth noting for this clone: The gene names here belong to mouse. The read is 1 residue too short to cover the CDR3 end, so that end is filled in from the germline J gene. This chain joins TRBV13-2 and TRBJ1-3, with TRBD1 matching over 7 bases. The germline gives CDR1 NNHNN, CDR2 SYGAGS (reference sequence). The CDR3 has 14 amino acids. V dropped 5 bases and J dropped 2; count of bases not matched to a gene: 4. CDR3 bases read: TGTGCCAGCGGGTCGACAGGGACTGGAAATACGCTCTAT. Translated: CASGSTGTGNTLY. From start to end, the CDR3 is CASGSTGTGNTLYF.

With respect to this clone: Gene names refer to mouse genes. The read ends 1 residue shy of where the CDR3 ends; the end is completed using the germline J gene. The J gene is TRBJ2-4, the V gene TRBV26; D is unclear. Trimming shortened V by 6 bases and J by 0 bases, and 7 bases separated the two germline ends. The CDR3 consists of 13 residues. The V gene's germline CDR1 is KGHPV and CDR2 FQNQEV (reference sequence). The covered CDR3 bases are TGTGCCAGCAGGCGGGGTAGTCAAAACACCTTGTAC. Amino acid sequence: CASRRGSQNTLY. The entire CDR3 is CASRRGSQNTLYF.